This entry is about one T cell receptor beta chain. V lost 1 base and J lost 7, with 19 bases in between. The CDR3 consists of 17 residues. Germline CDR1 and CDR2: MDHEN and SYDVKM. The data were obtained in a study of shared clonotypes between healthy human individuals. Clones were sequenced by immunoSEQ multiplex PCR, and TCRdb holds only the in-frame ones, with some missing. The sample lists about 450,000 clones, 79% occurring once. All donors were healthy HIV-negative adults lacking recent acute infections or vaccinations. The sample consisted of PBMCs. The chain links TRBV28 to TRBJ1-4; no definite D call. This sequence was found in a woman aged 40 to 50 in good health. Some clones in this sample may be carry-over from other donors' samples. Written as DNA, the CDR3 is TGTGCCAGCAGTTTATACTCAGGTCCCGGTGGTGGTGAAAAACTGTTTTTT. Translation: CASSLYSGPGGGEKLFF.